A single sample is the source of the 17 T cell receptor beta chains below, sequenced in a study of cytomegalovirus exposure and HLA in healthy donors. PCR involved 60 Vbeta and 13 Jbeta primers. Method: immunoSEQ multiplex PCR; TCRdb's copy keeps in-frame clones and lacks some. The data show about 170,000 clones, around 84% seen once. Material for sequencing was PBMCs. The source of these receptors is a man younger than 40 in good health and CMV-seropositive.

This sequence joins TRBV5-4 and TRBJ1-4; TRBD1 matches at 8 bases. V trimming: 4 bases; J trimming: 8 bases; junction bases outside the gene matches: 10. Germline V gene data show CDR1 as SGHNT and CDR2 as YYREEE (reference sequence). CDR3 length: 15 residues. The CDR3 is CASSQNRGLGEKLFF. The CDR3 coding sequence is TGTGCCAGCAGCCAAAACAGGGGGTTAGGCGAAAAACTGTTTTTT.

The V call is TRBV14, the J call TRBJ2-1; 8 bases match TRBD1. The V and J ends lost 4 bases and 7 bases, in that order; junction bases with no gene match: 9. The V gene's germline CDR1 is SGHDN and CDR2 FVKESK. The CDR3 sequence is 15 residues long. CDR3 DNA: TGTGCCAGCAGCCCCGGGACAGGCCCTTTAAATGAGCAGTTCTTC. It translates to CASSPGTGPLNEQFF.

The chain uses TRBV6-1 and TRBJ1-5, with D maybe TRBD1 (6 bases). Germline CDR1 is MNHNS and CDR2 is SASEGT. This CDR3 contains 13 residues. The V end was cut by 5 bases, the J end by 7 bases, with 12 bases between. CDR3 nucleotides: TGTGCCAGCAGTCACAGGGTTAGACAGCCCCAGCATTTT. This sequence encodes CASSHRVRQPQHF.

The chain recombines TRBV10-1 with TRBJ2-2; 9 bases line up with TRBD1. The CDR3 totals 18 residues. CDR1 and CDR2 (germline): WNHNN, SYGVQD (reference sequence). V trimming: 5 bases; J trimming: 7 bases; junction bases outside the gene matches: 17. The CDR3 loop reads CASSRRDRERWEDGELFF. In DNA form, the CDR3 reads TGCGCCAGCAGTCGCCGGGACAGGGAGAGATGGGAAGACGGGGAGCTGTTTTTT.

Turning to this clone: Other DNA sequences from this sample encode an identical CDR3 as well. The chain combines TRBV5-1 with TRBJ2-5, with 7 positions matching TRBD1. Germline V gives CDR1 SGHRS, CDR2 YFSETQ. Trimming at V came to 5 bases and at J to 5 bases, leaving 6 bases not matched to a gene. The CDR3 runs to 13 residues. CDR3 DNA: TGCGCCAGCAGTCCCCAGGGGGAGGAGACCCAGTACTTC. It is translated as CASSPQGEETQYF.

The J gene is TRBJ2-1, the V gene TRBV6-1; 8 bases agree with TRBD2. CDR3 length equals 16 residues. The V gene end was trimmed by 3 bases and the J gene end by 4 bases; junction bases not matched to a gene: 8. Germline V gives CDR1 MNHNS, CDR2 SASEGT. The CDR3 loop is CASSEISGKGYNEQFF. In nucleotides, the CDR3 is TGTGCCAGCAGTGAGATTAGCGGGAAAGGGTACAATGAGCAGTTCTTC.

The chain carries TRBV7-9 and TRBJ1-2; D perhaps matches TRBD1 (5 bases). Germline CDR1 and CDR2: SEHNR and FQNEAQ (reference sequence). The V and J ends lost 5 bases and 4 bases respectively, with 17 bases between them. This CDR3 contains 15 residues. In nucleotides, the CDR3 is TGTGCCAGCAGCCCAGGGTGGGGGGGAGTCTATGGCTACACCTTC. Encoded protein: CASSPGWGGVYGYTF.

V and J are TRBV7-9 and TRBJ1-1; D not resolved. The CDR3 runs 15 residues. V dropped 3 bases and J dropped 4 bases, with 15 bases sitting between them. The germline CDR1 and CDR2 sequences are SEHNR and FQNEAQ (reference sequence). The CDR3 DNA is TGTGCCAGCAGCTTGTGGCTCTCCGGGAGCACTGAAGCTTTCTTT. Protein: CASSLWLSGSTEAFF.

The rearrangement joins TRBV11-2 to TRBJ2-1; 8 bases are shared with TRBD2. Germline V gene sequence: CDR1 SGHAT, CDR2 FQNNGV. Losses at the gene ends were 8 bases for V and 3 bases for J; bases not matched to a gene: 9. There are 15 residues in the CDR3. CDR3 DNA sequence: TGTGCCAGCTCCTCTGGGAGCGGGAGCTACAATGAGCAGTTCTTC. Residues: CASSSGSGSYNEQFF.

This chain connects TRBV4-1 to TRBJ2-5; 8 bases map to TRBD2. V was clipped by 6 bases and J by 5 bases; unmatched bases: 17. Per the germline V gene, CDR1 is MGHRA and CDR2 is YSYEKL. The CDR3 has 17 amino acids. The CDR3, as DNA: TGCGCCAGCAGGCCCGCCCTCCGGGAGGGATCGGGGGAGACCCAGTACTTC. Protein: CASRPALREGSGETQYF.

This rearrangement joins TRBV7-2 to TRBJ2-1, with 13 bases that match TRBD2. V was pared by 3 bases and J by 7 bases, with 3 bases of the junction left unmatched. CDR3 size: 15 residues. CDR1 is SGHTA and CDR2 is FQGNSA in the germline V gene. CDR3 protein: CASSFGLAGVNEQFF. The CDR3 DNA reads as TGTGCCAGCAGCTTCGGACTAGCGGGAGTTAATGAGCAGTTCTTC. The full variable domain, rest sourced from reference TRBV7-2 and TRBJ2-1, is GAGVSQSPSNKVTEKGKDVELRCDPISGHTALYWYRQSLGQGLEFLIYFQGNSAPDKSGLPSDRFSAERTGGSVSTLTIQRTQQEDSAVYLCASSFGLAGVNEQFFGPGTRLTVL.

The chain combines TRBV13 with TRBJ1-1, with no clear D. Per germline, CDR1 PRHDT and CDR2 FYEKMQ (reference sequence). The V end was cut by 7 bases, the J end by 3 bases, with 12 bases between. This CDR3 comprises 13 residues. The chain's CDR3 is CASIFPPDTEAFF. The CDR3 DNA is TGTGCCAGCATCTTCCCCCCGGACACTGAAGCTTTCTTT.

The rearrangement uses TRBV10-1 and TRBJ1-3; D ambiguous. Germline CDR1 and CDR2: WNHNN and SYGVQD (reference sequence). With 8 bases removed from V and 2 bases from J, the gap between germline ends came to 7 bases. There are 12 residues in the CDR3. This chain's CDR3 is CASGEAGNTIYF. The DNA of the CDR3 is TGCGCCAGCGGGGAGGCTGGAAACACCATATATTTT.

The chain joins TRBV29-1 to TRBJ1-2, with 8 bases fitting TRBD1. Losses at the gene ends were 7 bases for V and 3 bases for J; bases not matched to a gene: 13. Germline V gene lookup returns CDR1 SQVTM and CDR2 ANQGSEA. The CDR3 is 15 residues long. The CDR3 spells CSGLGQGVTDYGYTF. The CDR3 nucleotides read TGCAGCGGTCTTGGACAGGGCGTGACGGACTATGGCTACACCTTC.

V gene TRBV18 combines with J gene TRBJ1-4, with TRBD1 identical over 10 bases. Trimming cost V 2 bases and J 6 bases; bases outside gene matches: 6. This CDR3 has 16 amino acids. Germline CDR1 KGHSH, CDR2 LQKENI. CDR3 loop: CASSPTWGTGDEKLFF. CDR3 nucleotide sequence: TGTGCCAGCTCACCAACATGGGGGACAGGGGATGAAAAACTGTTTTTT.

The genes are TRBV5-1 and TRBJ2-7, with 10 bases identical to TRBD2. The CDR3 extends over 16 amino acids. Losses at the gene ends were 3 bases for V and 2 bases for J; bases not matched to a gene: 8. Germline V gives CDR1 SGHRS, CDR2 YFSETQ. The CDR3 DNA follows: TGCGCCAGCAGCTCGCTAACTAGCGGGACTACCTACGAGCAGTACTTC. Its protein is CASSSLTSGTTYEQYF.

This clone was recorded only once. This rearrangement joins TRBV7-2 to TRBJ2-5; TRBD2 might be the D (6 bases). Per germline, CDR1 SGHTA and CDR2 FQGNSA. The V end lost 2 bases, the J end lost 9 bases, and 25 bases lay between the germline ends. This CDR3 is built from 17 residues. CDR3 loop: CASSLYVGSSGQYAQYF. CDR3 nucleotide sequence: TGTGCCAGCAGCTTATACGTGGGGAGTAGCGGTCAATACGCCCAGTACTTC.